What follows are 30 T cell receptor beta chains derived from one specimen sequenced in a study of blood T cell repertoires in COVID-19. Clones were sequenced by immunoSEQ multiplex PCR, and TCRdb holds only the in-frame ones, with some missing. In the table there are 150,000 to 200,000 clones, 78% of which are singletons. Sample: peripheral blood. The receptor set was obtained from a woman older than 75 with active or convalescent COVID-19.

The rearrangement links TRBV5-1 to TRBJ2-5; 10 positions agree with TRBD1. The trim removed 4 bases at V and 5 bases at J, leaving 5 bases unmatched. Germline CDR1 SGHRS, CDR2 YFSETQ. The CDR3 consists of 14 residues. CDR3 loop: CASSPTGGGETQYF. CDR3 DNA sequence: TGCGCCAGCAGCCCGACAGGGGGCGGGGAGACCCAGTACTTC.

The chain joins TRBV28 to TRBJ2-7, with a possible D match to TRBD1 (6 bases). Germline loops: CDR1 MDHEN, CDR2 SYDVKM. Trimming took 10 bases from V and 3 from J, leaving 13 bases between them. This CDR3 is 12 amino acids long. This CDR3 reads CATREGGYEQYF. The CDR3 DNA follows: TGTGCCACCCGGGAAGGGGGCTACGAGCAGTACTTC. Full variable domain (remainder filled in from reference TRBV28 and TRBJ2-7): DVKVTQSSRYLVKRTGEKVFLECVQDMDHENMFWYRQDPGLGLRLIYFSYDVKMKEKGDIPEGYSVSREKKERFSLILESASTNQTSMYLCATREGGYEQYFGPGTRLTVT.

This clone was observed a few times. The rearrangement uses TRBV27 and TRBJ2-1; unclear D gene. The V and J ends lost 1 base and 4 bases respectively, with 5 bases between them. The CDR3 has 13 residues. Germline V lookup: CDR1 MNHEY, CDR2 SMNVEV (reference sequence). The CDR3 region has the DNA TGTGCCAGCAGTTTATACGGGTACAATGAGCAGTTCTTC. Protein product: CASSLYGYNEQFF.

The chain has TRBV6-4 and TRBJ2-3; 9 bases map to TRBD1. CDR1 and CDR2 from the germline V gene are MRHNA and SNTAGT. This CDR3 comprises 15 residues. V shed 6 bases and J 6 bases; nucleotides not matched to a gene: 10. The CDR3, as DNA: TGTGCCAGCAGCCTTGGACAGGGGACCTGGGATACGCAGTATTTT. The encoded protein is CASSLGQGTWDTQYF.

The genes are TRBV2 and TRBJ1-1; unclear D gene. The ends were cut back, 10 bases at V and 0 bases at J, with 12 bases in the middle. The CDR3 loop spans 13 amino acids. From germline, CDR1 is SNHLY and CDR2 FYNNEI. CDR3 in DNA: TGTGCCACCCAGGCGGAGGTGAACACTGAAGCTTTCTTT. Protein product: CATQAEVNTEAFF.

The chain joins TRBV7-2 to TRBJ2-7, with TRBD1 identical over 11 bases. The V and J ends lost 3 bases and 5 bases, in that order; junction bases with no gene match: 9. The CDR3 runs to 16 residues. Germline V gene sequence: CDR1 SGHTA, CDR2 FQGNSA. The CDR3 is CASSFVPGQGDHEQYF. The CDR3 DNA is TGTGCCAGCAGCTTCGTACCGGGACAGGGGGACCACGAGCAGTACTTC.

The chain employs TRBV4-3 and TRBJ1-2; D may be TRBD1 (6 bases). Per the germline V gene, CDR1 is LGHNA and CDR2 is YSLEER. This CDR3 contains 14 residues. V was cut by 8 bases and J by 0 bases, with 13 bases left in between. The chain's CDR3 is CASATGGSNYGYTF. CDR3 nucleotides: TGCGCCAGCGCGACAGGAGGATCTAACTATGGCTACACCTTC.

This chain connects TRBV6-5 to TRBJ2-1; possibly TRBD1 for D (5 bases). Looked up from germline, CDR1 is MNHEY and CDR2 is SVGAGI. Between the trimmed V and J ends, which lost 1 base and 0 bases, there was a span of 7 bases. The CDR3 is 15 residues long. CDR3 DNA: TGTGCCAGCAGTTACTTCGACAGCTCCTACAATGAGCAGTTCTTC. Amino acid sequence: CASSYFDSSYNEQFF.

This chain connects TRBV18 to TRBJ1-1; no reliable D call. Germline CDR1 is KGHSH and CDR2 is LQKENI. The V and J ends lost 6 bases and 0 bases respectively, with 14 bases between them. The CDR3 is made up of 15 amino acids. CDR3 DNA sequence: TGTGCCAGCTCCCCCGCAGTGTCGATGAACACTGAAGCTTTCTTT. This gives the protein CASSPAVSMNTEAFF. The whole variable domain, filled in from reference TRBV18 and TRBJ1-1, reads NAGVMQNPRHLVRRRGQEARLRCSPMKGHSHVYWYRQLPEEGLKFMVYLQKENIIDESGMPKERFSAEFPKEGPSILRIQQVVRGDSAAYFCASSPAVSMNTEAFFGQGTRLTVV.

This clone has a count of ten or more. The DNA of the CDR3 is TGTGCCTTCCCAGGGCCTAATGAAAAACTGTTTTTT. It codes for CAFPGPNEKLFF. V gene TRBV30 combines with J gene TRBJ1-4, with D maybe TRBD1 (5 bases). The CDR3 has 12 amino acids. Trimming stripped 7 bases from V and 3 bases from J, with 9 bases between. In germline, CDR1 is GTSNPN, CDR2 SVGIG (reference sequence).

This chain links TRBV7-9 with TRBJ2-1; 7 bases match TRBD1. The V gene's germline CDR1 is SEHNR and CDR2 FQNEAQ (reference sequence). The junction had 6 bases not matched to a gene; V was cut back by 1 base and J by 3 bases. The CDR3 is 16 amino acids. CDR3 coding DNA: TGTGCCAGCAGCTTAGTTGAGGGGGCGATCTACAATGAGCAGTTCTTC. Translating gives CASSLVEGAIYNEQFF.

V and J are TRBV5-1 and TRBJ1-2, with D perhaps matching TRBD1 (5 bases). The CDR3 extends over 14 amino acids. Germline V lookup: CDR1 SGHRS, CDR2 YFSETQ. Trimming took off 4 bases at V and 2 bases at J, with 12 bases between the two ends. CDR3 sequence: CASSGGGGNYGYTF. The CDR3 DNA reads as TGCGCCAGCAGCGGGGGTGGAGGGAACTATGGCTACACCTTC.

This clone was counted between two and nine times. CDR3 DNA: TGCGCCAGCAGCGGGGGACAGGGAGATGGCTACACCTTC. This translates into CASSGGQGDGYTF. The chain carries TRBV5-1 and TRBJ1-2, with 9 bases fitting TRBD1. The CDR3 is 13 residues long. The J segment lost 6 bases and the V segment lost 4 bases, leaving 4 bases of the junction unmatched. Germline assignment: CDR1 SGHRS and CDR2 YFSETQ.

In its sample, this clone was seen once. The chain carries TRBV20-1 and TRBJ1-2, with 11 bases aligning to TRBD1. V dropped 3 bases and J dropped 8; count of bases not matched to a gene: 11. The CDR3 runs 15 residues. Germline V lookup: CDR1 DFQATT, CDR2 SNEGSKA (reference sequence). CDR3 amino acids: CSASAAGTGGVGYTF. The CDR3 nucleotides read TGCAGTGCTAGTGCCGCCGGGACAGGGGGAGTCGGCTACACCTTC.

The V gene is TRBV5-1, the J gene TRBJ2-7; 9 bases map to TRBD2. The V and J ends lost 0 bases and 6 bases, in that order; junction bases with no gene match: 7. Germline V gene sequence: CDR1 SGHRS, CDR2 YFSETQ. This CDR3 has 15 residues. CDR3 in amino acids: CASSLAPGLAIEQYF. The CDR3, as DNA: TGCGCCAGCAGCTTGGCCCCGGGACTAGCTATCGAGCAGTACTTC.

V is TRBV7-9 and J is TRBJ2-2, with TRBD1 identical over 8 bases. The V gene's germline CDR1 is SEHNR and CDR2 FQNEAQ (reference sequence). The CDR3 is 16 amino acids. V was clipped by 5 bases and J by 5 bases; unmatched bases: 10. The CDR3 is CASSPIAGGRTGELFF. CDR3 sequence (DNA): TGTGCCAGCAGCCCGATAGCAGGGGGCCGTACCGGGGAGCTGTTTTTT.

V usage is TRBV28 and J usage is TRBJ1-3, with 7 bases fitting TRBD1. J was trimmed by 4 bases and V by 3 bases; bases with no gene match: 0. The CDR3 sequence is 13 residues long. Germline-derived CDR1 and CDR2 are MDHEN and SYDVKM. CDR3 loop: CASSFRGGNTIYF. The CDR3 DNA sequence: TGTGCCAGCAGTTTCAGGGGGGGAAACACCATATATTTT.

This clone was observed once. The V gene is TRBV2, the J gene TRBJ2-3; D is unclear. CDR3 length equals 12 residues. Germline CDR1 and CDR2: SNHLY and FYNNEI. Trimming took off 7 bases at V and 1 base at J, with 6 bases between the two ends. The CDR3 loop reads CASTAGTDTQYF. DNA of the CDR3: TGTGCCAGCACCGCAGGCACAGATACGCAGTATTTT.

This chain joins TRBV6-1 and TRBJ2-7; perhaps TRBD2 as D (6 bases). CDR3 length: 13 amino acids. Germline CDR1 MNHNS, CDR2 SASEGT. V lost 1 base, J lost 7 bases, and 11 bases lay in between. The CDR3: CASSEEAGREQYF. The CDR3 region has the DNA TGTGCCAGCAGTGAAGAAGCAGGGAGGGAGCAGTACTTC.

This chain links TRBV5-6 with TRBJ2-1, with 7 positions matching TRBD1. Unmatched junction bases numbered 3, after V lost 1 base and J lost 5 bases. Germline loops: CDR1 SGHDT, CDR2 YYEEEE. The CDR3 contains 14 residues. This chain's CDR3 is CASSLRQGNNEQFF. The CDR3 nucleotides are TGTGCCAGCAGCTTGAGACAGGGAAACAATGAGCAGTTCTTC.

This rearrangement joins TRBV7-2 to TRBJ2-7; D remains ambiguous. The CDR3 is made up of 12 amino acids. Germline V gene sequence: CDR1 SGHTA, CDR2 FQGNSA. Trimming removed 0 bases from V and 3 bases from J, with 3 bases in between. Written as DNA, the CDR3 is TGTGCCAGCAGCTTAGCCTACTACGAGCAGTACTTC. Its translation is CASSLAYYEQYF.

V usage is TRBV9 and J usage is TRBJ2-2; 9 bases agree with TRBD1. V lost 0 bases, J lost 5 bases, and 11 bases stayed unmatched. Looked up from germline, CDR1 is SGDLS and CDR2 is YYNGEE. The CDR3 runs 18 residues. The CDR3 spells CASSVALGQGLRTGELFF. DNA for the CDR3: TGTGCCAGCAGCGTAGCCCTTGGACAGGGGCTGCGGACCGGGGAGCTGTTTTTT.

V usage is TRBV30 and J usage is TRBJ1-1; 7 bases map to TRBD1. Germline CDR1 reads GTSNPN; CDR2 reads SVGIG (reference sequence). V was clipped by 4 bases and J by 11 bases; unmatched bases: 7. CDR3 length: 11 residues. The CDR3 DNA reads as TGTGCCTGGAACTCCGGGACAGCGGCTTTCTTT. Protein product: CAWNSGTAAFF.

CDR3 coding DNA: TGTGCCAGCAGTTCGGGACAGGCGGCTAATGAAAAACTGTTTTTT. This encodes CASSSGQAANEKLFF. J is TRBJ1-4 and V is TRBV28; 8 bases fit TRBD1. The CDR3 totals 15 residues. Germline V lookup: CDR1 MDHEN, CDR2 SYDVKM. The V segment lost 4 bases and the J segment 3 bases; nucleotides outside the gene matches: 4.

Regarding this clone: The germline gene is not matched at one end of the junction; a read error may be the cause. The chain couples TRBV29-1 to TRBJ2-7; 12 nucleotides agree with TRBD1. The CDR3 is 15 residues long. The germline gives CDR1 SQVTM, CDR2 ANQGSEA. The CDR3 reads CSVLIPGQGALGLNF. The CDR3 DNA reads TGCAGCGTCCTCATACCGGGACAGGGGGCTCTGGGCCTGAACTTC.

The chain is built from TRBV7-8 and TRBJ1-6; TRBD1 matches 7 bases. The CDR3 totals 15 residues. Per the germline V gene, CDR1 is SGHVS and CDR2 is FQNEAQ. The J segment lost 8 bases and the V segment lost 1 base, leaving 5 bases of the junction unmatched. CDR3 bases: TGTGCCAGCAGCTTAGTGCAGGGGGGCCATTCACCCCTCCACTTT. This sequence encodes CASSLVQGGHSPLHF.

This chain links TRBV7-2 with TRBJ1-1; D remains unclear. The V end was cut by 6 bases, the J end by 5 bases, with 16 bases between. This CDR3 region has 14 residues. Germline V gene sequence: CDR1 SGHTA, CDR2 FQGNSA. CDR3 bases: TGTGCCAGCAGTTCATCCTCAGTGAGGACTGAAGCTTTCTTT. It is translated as CASSSSSVRTEAFF. The full variable domain, its missing parts supplied by reference TRBV7-2 and TRBJ1-1, is GAGVSQSPSNKVTEKGKDVELRCDPISGHTALYWYRQSLGQGLEFLIYFQGNSAPDKSGLPSDRFSAERTGGSVSTLTIQRTQQEDSAVYLCASSSSSVRTEAFFGQGTRLTVV.

This clone was seen a few times. The chain combines TRBV2 with TRBJ1-2, with D possibly matching TRBD1 (5 bases). CDR1 is SNHLY and CDR2 is FYNNEI in the germline V gene. The V gene lost 11 bases and the J gene lost 4 bases, with 11 bases spanning the gap. This CDR3 is built from 11 residues. The CDR3 protein is CAQWGVYGYTF. In DNA, the CDR3 is TGTGCCCAATGGGGGGTCTATGGCTACACCTTC.

The chain combines TRBV7-2 with TRBJ2-5, with TRBD2 as a possible D gene (7 bases). V lost 6 bases to trimming and J lost 4 bases, with 18 bases between them. Per the germline V gene, CDR1 is SGHTA and CDR2 is FQGNSA. This CDR3 contains 15 residues. Here the CDR3 reads CASSSYGGAPETQYF. The CDR3 nucleotides are TGTGCCAGCAGTTCCTATGGGGGGGCCCCAGAGACCCAGTACTTC. The complete variable domain, with remaining parts taken from reference TRBV7-2 and TRBJ2-5, reads GAGVSQSPSNKVTEKGKDVELRCDPISGHTALYWYRQSLGQGLEFLIYFQGNSAPDKSGLPSDRFSAERTGGSVSTLTIQRTQQEDSAVYLCASSSYGGAPETQYFGPGTRLLVL.

This clone was recorded once. The chain joins TRBV19 to TRBJ1-6, with 10 bases matching TRBD1. Germline CDR1 and CDR2: LNHDA and SQIVND (reference sequence). The trim removed 4 bases at V and 9 bases at J, leaving 9 bases unmatched. The CDR3 sequence is 16 residues long. This CDR3 reads CASSTQRQGASSPLHF. The CDR3 nucleotides are TGTGCCAGTAGTACCCAAAGACAGGGGGCAAGTTCACCCCTCCACTTT.